Shown below are 31 T cell receptor beta chains from a single sample sequenced in a study of blood T cell repertoires in COVID-19. Only in-frame clones appear in the TCRdb table, and some are missing; sequencing was by immunoSEQ multiplex PCR. The repertoire holds under 400,000 clones, with approximately 91% as singletons. Sample: PBMCs or T cells enriched from blood (not recorded which). These receptors were collected from a woman aged 30 to 39 who had been exposed to COVID-19.

In this sample, this clone turned up a few times. The chain recombines TRBV3-1 (or the pseudogene TRBV3-2) with TRBJ2-2, with TRBD2 matching 8 bases. V was pared by 2 bases and J by 6 bases, with 8 bases of the junction left unmatched. The CDR3 totals 16 residues. The germline gives CDR1 LGHDT, CDR2 YNNKEL (reference sequence). CDR3 DNA sequence: TGTGCCAGCAGCCAATCCCCGGGGGGGCTGGCCGGGGAGCTGTTTTTT. This translates into CASSQSPGGLAGELFF.

This clone was recorded once. This chain joins TRBV3-1 (or the pseudogene TRBV3-2) and TRBJ1-4; a weak D match, TRBD1 (5 bases). CDR3 length equals 14 residues. With 2 bases removed from V and 4 bases from J, the gap between germline ends came to 8 bases. The V gene's germline CDR1 is LGHDT and CDR2 YNNKEL (reference sequence). CDR3 in amino acids: CASSQQGFNEKLFF. CDR3 DNA: TGTGCCAGCAGCCAACAGGGCTTTAATGAAAAACTGTTTTTT.

This chain connects TRBV25-1 to TRBJ2-2, with D hard to call. Germline CDR1 MGHDK, CDR2 SYGVNS. Trimming stripped 4 bases from V and 7 bases from J, with 4 bases between. The CDR3 has 11 amino acids. CDR3 bases: TGTGCCAGCAGTGTCGTCGGGGAGCTGTTTTTT. It encodes CASSVVGELFF.

The chain combines TRBV7-2 with TRBJ2-3; 8 bases align to TRBD1. The germline V gene encodes CDR1 SGHTA and CDR2 FQGNSA. The CDR3 is 16 amino acids. Trimming cost V 5 bases and J 2 bases; bases outside gene matches: 9. The CDR3 coding sequence is TGTGCCAGCAGCAACATCTTGGACAGGGTCACAGATACGCAGTATTTT. This translates into CASSNILDRVTDTQYF.

The chain uses TRBV27 and TRBJ1-5; tentative D call: TRBD1 (5 bases). Germline values: CDR1 MNHEY, CDR2 SMNVEV (reference sequence). The V end was cut by 3 bases, the J end by 2 bases, with 17 bases between. The CDR3 totals 17 residues. The DNA of the CDR3 is TGTGCCAGCAGTTTTGGGCCGGGGAGGGGAGGCAATCAGCCCCAGCATTTT. This sequence encodes CASSFGPGRGGNQPQHF.

CDR3 bases: TGTGCCAGCCCCTCCGGGGTGGGCACAGATACGCAGTATTTT. Translating gives CASPSGVGTDTQYF. This chain links TRBV21-1 with TRBJ2-3; the table's D call, TRBD2, was not checked against the DNA. TRBV21-1 is termed a pseudogene. CDR3 size: 14 residues.

The CDR3 loop reads CAWTNPEAGGSEGYTF. CDR3 coding DNA: TGTGCCTGGACTAACCCGGAGGCAGGGGGCTCGGAAGGCTACACCTTC. The chain couples TRBV30 to TRBJ1-2, with 8 bases fitting TRBD1. Germline V CDR1 and CDR2: GTSNPN, SVGIG (reference sequence). CDR3 length: 16 residues. J lost 8 bases, V lost 4 bases, and 18 bases had no gene match.

This chain links TRBV6-5 with TRBJ2-7; possible D gene TRBD2, 5 bases. V shed 4 bases and J shed 1 base, with 17 bases lying between them. This CDR3 region has 16 residues. Germline CDR1 is MNHEY and CDR2 is SVGAGI. As DNA, the CDR3 is TGTGCCAGCAGTTCGAACCAGCGGTCTTGGTCCTACGAGCAGTACTTC. Translated: CASSSNQRSWSYEQYF.

The genes are TRBV19 and TRBJ1-5, with 9 bases that match TRBD1. Germline lookup yields CDR1 LNHDA and CDR2 SQIVND (reference sequence). The CDR3 is 16 residues long. J gave up 4 bases and V 9 bases, and 13 bases lay outside the gene matches. DNA of the CDR3: TGTGCCAGCTTAGAGGGACAGGGCGGATTGAATCAGCCCCAGCATTTT. The encoded protein is CASLEGQGGLNQPQHF. The full variable domain, rest sourced from reference TRBV19 and TRBJ1-5, is DGGITQSPKYLFRKEGQNVTLSCEQNLNHDAMYWYRQDPGQGLRLIYYSQIVNDFQKGDIAEGYSVSREKKESFPLTVTSAQKNPTAFYLCASLEGQGGLNQPQHFGDGTRLSIL.

The chain combines TRBV19 with TRBJ1-5; TRBD1 matches 7 bases. The V segment lost 2 bases and the J segment 2 bases; nucleotides outside the gene matches: 6. Germline lookup yields CDR1 LNHDA and CDR2 SQIVND (reference sequence). The CDR3 runs to 16 residues. Written as DNA, the CDR3 is TGTGCCAGTAGTATAAAGACAGGGCTGGGCAATCAGCCCCAGCATTTT. This encodes CASSIKTGLGNQPQHF.

The V call is TRBV9, the J call TRBJ2-4; unclear D gene. Germline V gives CDR1 SGDLS, CDR2 YYNGEE. With 0 bases removed from V and 9 bases from J, the gap between germline ends came to 16 bases. The CDR3 totals 15 residues. The DNA for the CDR3 is TGTGCCAGCAGCGTAGACGCTTACCTAGGAACCATTCAGTACTTC. It encodes CASSVDAYLGTIQYF.

J is TRBJ1-5 and V is TRBV15; D remains ambiguous. Germline V CDR1 and CDR2: LNHNV, YYDKDF (reference sequence). Trimming left V 2 bases short and J 9 bases short, with 8 bases between. CDR3 length: 12 residues. Here the CDR3 DNA reads TGTGCCACCAGCAGAACCTATTCGCCCCAGCATTTT. Protein sequence: CATSRTYSPQHF. Full variable domain (missing parts from reference TRBV15 and TRBJ1-5): DAMVIQNPRYQVTQFGKPVTLSCSQTLNHNVMYWYQQKSSQAPKLLFHYYDKDFNNEADTPDNFQSRRPNTSFCFLDIRSPGLGDTAMYLCATSRTYSPQHFGDGTRLSIL.

This rearrangement joins TRBV10-3 to TRBJ2-7; 14 bases agree with TRBD2. The CDR3 is 15 residues long. J gave up 7 bases and V 3 bases, and 5 bases lay outside the gene matches. The V gene's germline CDR1 is ENHRY and CDR2 SYGVKD. Written as DNA, the CDR3 is TGTGCCATCAGTGAAGGGACTAGCGGGAGTAAGGAGCAGTACTTC. Protein sequence: CAISEGTSGSKEQYF.

The V call is TRBV30, the J call TRBJ2-7; 7 bases agree with TRBD1. V lost 4 bases, J lost 3 bases, and 6 bases stayed unmatched. CDR3 size: 13 residues. CDR1 and CDR2 (germline): GTSNPN, SVGIG (reference sequence). CDR3 bases: TGTGCCTGGACCTCGGGACAGAACTACGAGCAGTACTTC. This codes for CAWTSGQNYEQYF.

Only one count was recorded for this clone. The rearrangement joins TRBV5-1 to TRBJ1-5; perhaps TRBD1 as D (6 bases). The CDR3 totals 16 residues. Per germline, CDR1 SGHRS and CDR2 YFSETQ. With 0 bases removed from V and 3 bases from J, the gap between germline ends came to 13 bases. CDR3 nucleotide sequence: TGCGCCAGCAGCTTGGCCGCAGGGGACCCCAATCAGCCCCAGCATTTT. The encoded protein is CASSLAAGDPNQPQHF.

This chain connects TRBV5-1 to TRBJ2-3; 7 nucleotides match TRBD2. Germline CDR1 and CDR2: SGHRS and YFSETQ. The CDR3 extends over 16 amino acids. V trimming: 4 bases; J trimming: 0 bases; junction bases outside the gene matches: 8. In nucleotides, the CDR3 is TGCGCCAGCAGCATGGACGGGAGGTCTAGCACAGATACGCAGTATTTT. Its translation is CASSMDGRSSTDTQYF.

The V and J genes are TRBV6-5 and TRBJ2-1; 12 bases fit TRBD2. Germline values: CDR1 MNHEY, CDR2 SVGAGI. The CDR3 length is 16 residues. The V segment lost 2 bases and the J segment 6 bases; nucleotides outside the gene matches: 5. CDR3 DNA sequence: TGTGCCAGCAGTTACGTGGCTAGCGGGAGGGCCAATGAGCAGTTCTTC. Translating it yields CASSYVASGRANEQFF.

This sequence joins TRBV7-9 and TRBJ1-1; tentatively, D is TRBD1 (5 bases). From germline, CDR1 is SEHNR and CDR2 FQNEAQ (reference sequence). The CDR3 is made up of 14 amino acids. The V and J ends lost 5 bases and 11 bases respectively, with 21 bases between them. The CDR3 bases are TGTGCCAGCAGCCCAGTCAGGGATTTTATTGTGGCTTTCTTT. As protein: CASSPVRDFIVAFF.

The chain recombines TRBV7-8 with TRBJ2-5, with D uncertain. Trimming left V 1 base short and J 1 base short, with 7 bases between. The CDR3 is 14 residues long. In germline, CDR1 is SGHVS, CDR2 FQNEAQ. CDR3 nucleotide sequence: TGTGCCAGCAGCTTAGGCGCTTCCCAAGAGACCCAGTACTTC. Its translation: CASSLGASQETQYF.

The chain joins TRBV5-1 to TRBJ2-1, with 7 bases fitting TRBD2. The CDR3 totals 15 residues. CDR1 and CDR2 (germline): SGHRS, YFSETQ. The trim removed 4 bases at V and 2 bases at J, leaving 6 bases unmatched. CDR3 residues: CASSTLADTYNEQFF. As DNA, the CDR3 is TGCGCCAGCAGCACCCTAGCGGATACCTACAATGAGCAGTTCTTC.

The V call is TRBV10-3, the J call TRBJ2-1; D call uncertain. V lost 5 bases to trimming and J lost 12 bases, with 14 bases between them. The CDR3 is made up of 12 amino acids. CDR1 is ENHRY and CDR2 is SYGVKD in the germline V gene. For the CDR3, the DNA is TGTGCCATCAGTCCTGGAGAGTTTGCGCAGTTCTTC. Protein: CAISPGEFAQFF.

V is TRBV7-8 and J is TRBJ2-1; D is perhaps TRBD2 (6 bases). Germline CDR1 SGHVS, CDR2 FQNEAQ. The V gene lost 5 bases and the J gene lost 5 bases, with 22 bases spanning the gap. The CDR3 runs to 17 residues. CDR3 sequence: CASSPRLAFDFDNEQFF. In nucleotides, the CDR3 is TGTGCCAGCAGCCCGAGGCTAGCGTTTGATTTCGACAATGAGCAGTTCTTC.

This chain uses TRBV7-9 with TRBJ1-2; TRBD1 aligns across 9 bases. With V trimmed by 0 bases and J by 8 bases, 7 bases remained unmatched. CDR1 and CDR2 (germline): SEHNR, FQNEAQ (reference sequence). This CDR3 spans 15 amino acids. CDR3 sequence: CASSLAGQGKGGYTF. CDR3 coding DNA: TGTGCCAGCAGCTTAGCAGGACAGGGGAAAGGAGGCTACACCTTC.

The chain has TRBV5-1 and TRBJ1-1; 9 nucleotides match TRBD1. From germline, CDR1 is SGHRS and CDR2 YFSETQ. V was pared by 3 bases and J by 4 bases, with 7 bases of the junction left unmatched. This CDR3 region has 15 residues. The CDR3 protein is CASSSGDRASTEAFF. For the CDR3, the DNA is TGCGCCAGCAGCTCCGGGGACAGGGCGAGCACTGAAGCTTTCTTT. Full variable domain (remainder filled in from reference TRBV5-1 and TRBJ1-1): KAGVTQTPRYLIKTRGQQVTLSCSPISGHRSVSWYQQTPGQGLQFLFEYFSETQRNKGNFPGRFSGRQFSNSRSEMNVSTLELGDSALYLCASSSGDRASTEAFFGQGTRLTVV.

This chain joins TRBV5-4 and TRBJ2-2, with 8 bases identical to TRBD1. The CDR3 totals 18 residues. The junction had 15 bases not matched to a gene; V was cut back by 4 bases and J by 4 bases. Germline values: CDR1 SGHNT, CDR2 YYREEE (reference sequence). CDR3 sequence (DNA): TGTGCCAGCAGCAAAAATTACCGGACAGGGTATGGCACCGGGGAGCTGTTTTTT. Translating gives CASSKNYRTGYGTGELFF.

The chain uses TRBV5-1 and TRBJ1-2; no reliable D call. V was shortened by 5 bases and J by 1 base, with 18 bases between the two germline ends. The germline gives CDR1 SGHRS, CDR2 YFSETQ. The length of the CDR3 is 16 residues. CDR3: CASSPFLSSNNYGYTF. The CDR3 coding sequence is TGCGCCAGCAGTCCTTTTCTCAGTTCCAATAACTATGGCTACACCTTC.

This sequence joins TRBV7-8 and TRBJ2-7; 11 positions agree with TRBD1. This CDR3 comprises 15 residues. J gave up 5 bases and V 5 bases, and 8 bases lay outside the gene matches. The germline CDR1 and CDR2 sequences are SGHVS and FQNEAQ. CDR3 protein: CASSTRDRGLNEQYF. The CDR3 region has the DNA TGTGCCAGCAGCACCCGGGACAGGGGGTTGAACGAGCAGTACTTC.

This rearrangement joins TRBV28 to TRBJ1-1; 12 nucleotides agree with TRBD1. V was clipped by 7 bases and J by 6 bases; unmatched bases: 12. Per the germline V gene, CDR1 is MDHEN and CDR2 is SYDVKM. This CDR3 contains 16 residues. The CDR3, as DNA: TGTGCCAGCATTGGGACAGGGGGCAGGAGTGGTTCTGAAGCTTTCTTT. It specifies CASIGTGGRSGSEAFF. Full variable domain (outside the CDR3, taken from reference TRBV28 and TRBJ1-1): DVKVTQSSRYLVKRTGEKVFLECVQDMDHENMFWYRQDPGLGLRLIYFSYDVKMKEKGDIPEGYSVSREKKERFSLILESASTNQTSMYLCASIGTGGRSGSEAFFGQGTRLTVV.

The chain recombines TRBV9 with TRBJ2-1; weak D call: TRBD2 (5 bases). Germline V gene sequence: CDR1 SGDLS, CDR2 YYNGEE. The germline V and J ends were trimmed by 0 bases and 0 bases, with 13 bases remaining between them. This CDR3 is built from 17 residues. The CDR3 loop reads CASSVAVLAHSYNEQFF. DNA of the CDR3: TGTGCCAGCAGCGTAGCCGTCCTAGCCCACTCCTACAATGAGCAGTTCTTC.

The chain recombines TRBV6-5 with TRBJ1-1; D call uncertain. Looked up from germline, CDR1 is MNHEY and CDR2 is SVGAGI. V dropped 2 bases and J dropped 0 bases, with 7 bases sitting between them. CDR3 size: 14 residues. The CDR3 nucleotides are TGTGCCAGCAGTTACGAGGGTATGAACACTGAAGCTTTCTTT. Translating it yields CASSYEGMNTEAFF.

This sequence joins TRBV12-3 or TRBV12-4 and TRBJ2-2; TRBD1 matches 7 bases. The CDR3 length is 13 residues. J lost 6 bases, V lost 6 bases, and 4 bases had no gene match. The CDR3: CASSTQGAGELFF. In DNA, the CDR3 is TGTGCCAGCAGCACCCAGGGGGCCGGGGAGCTGTTTTTT.